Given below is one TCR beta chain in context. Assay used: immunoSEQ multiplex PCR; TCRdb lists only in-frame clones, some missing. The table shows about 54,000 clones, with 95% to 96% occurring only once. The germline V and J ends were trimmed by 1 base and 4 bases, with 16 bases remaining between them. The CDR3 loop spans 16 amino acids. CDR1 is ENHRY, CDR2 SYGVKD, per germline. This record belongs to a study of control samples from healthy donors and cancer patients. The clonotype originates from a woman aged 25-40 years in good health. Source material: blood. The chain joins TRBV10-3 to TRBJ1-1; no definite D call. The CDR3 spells CAISEFASYLGTEAFF. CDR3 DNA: TGTGCCATCAGTGAGTTCGCCAGCTACCTTGGCACTGAAGCTTTCTTT.